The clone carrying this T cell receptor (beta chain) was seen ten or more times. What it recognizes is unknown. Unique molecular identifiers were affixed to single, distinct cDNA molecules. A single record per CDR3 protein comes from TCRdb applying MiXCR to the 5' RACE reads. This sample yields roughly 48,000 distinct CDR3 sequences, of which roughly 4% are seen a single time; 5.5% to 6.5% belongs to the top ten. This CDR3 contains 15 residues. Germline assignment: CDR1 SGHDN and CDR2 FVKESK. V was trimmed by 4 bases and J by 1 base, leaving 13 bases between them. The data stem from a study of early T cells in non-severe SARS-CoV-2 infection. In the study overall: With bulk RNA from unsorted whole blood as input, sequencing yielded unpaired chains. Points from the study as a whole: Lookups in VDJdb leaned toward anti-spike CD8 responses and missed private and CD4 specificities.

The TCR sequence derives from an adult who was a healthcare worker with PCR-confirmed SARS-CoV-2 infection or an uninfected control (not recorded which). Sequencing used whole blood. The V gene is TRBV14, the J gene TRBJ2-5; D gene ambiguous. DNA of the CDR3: TGTGCCAGCAGCCCCCAAAGGGAAGGCCAAGAGACCCAGTACTTC. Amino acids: CASSPQREGQETQYF.